The 14 T cell receptor beta chains in this list originate from one sample, sequenced in a study of blood T cells in healthy people across ages. The second PCR ran roughly 7 to 12 cycles with a sample-barcoded 5' primer and J-beta primers. TCRdb used MiXCR to reprocess the 5' RACE reads, holding one entry per CDR3 protein. The sample carries roughly 830,000 distinct CDR3 sequences, under 80% recorded once. The sequenced sample was blood. These TCRs come from a man aged 25 to 45 in good health.

V usage is TRBV6-1 and J usage is TRBJ1-5; D gene unclear. Germline CDR1 and CDR2: MNHNS and SASEGT. V was shortened by 6 bases and J by 4 bases, with 16 bases between the two germline ends. There are 15 residues in the CDR3. CDR3 nucleotide sequence: TGTGCCAGCAGGGAAAGGCAGGCCTGGAATCAGCCCCAGCATTTT. Translating it yields CASRERQAWNQPQHF.

This clonotype was observed a handful of times. V is TRBV6-2 or TRBV6-3 and J is TRBJ2-2; 8 positions match TRBD2. V lost 8 bases and J lost 7; bases outside the gene matches: 6. CDR1 and CDR2 (germline): MNHEY, SVGEGT. This CDR3 comprises 13 residues. In DNA form, the CDR3 reads TGTGCCAGCTCCCCGGGGACTAGCGGGGAGCTGTTTTTT. Protein product: CASSPGTSGELFF.

Note on this clonotype: It may be a read error: a sequence one base away is much more abundant. This chain's CDR3 is CASSPDGSYEQYF. The CDR3 nucleotides read TGTGCCAGCAGCCCGGACGGTTCCTACGAGCAGTACTTC. The chain carries TRBV12-3 or TRBV12-4 and TRBJ2-7, with D unresolved. The CDR3 spans 13 residues. V lost 6 bases, J lost 1 base, and 10 bases lay in between.

This clonotype came up a few times. The gene calls are TRBV6-5 and TRBJ2-7, with D maybe TRBD1 (6 bases). The CDR3 totals 16 residues. V was shortened by 5 bases and J by 1 base, with 18 bases between the two germline ends. Germline V lookup: CDR1 MNHEY, CDR2 SVGAGI. The CDR3 protein is CASSPEAGVNSYEQYF. The CDR3 coding sequence is TGTGCCAGCAGTCCTGAAGCAGGGGTAAATTCCTACGAGCAGTACTTC.

V gene TRBV27 combines with J gene TRBJ1-4; a weak D match, TRBD1 (5 bases). CDR1 MNHEY and CDR2 SMNVEV come from the germline V gene (reference sequence). Trimming pared 8 bases from V and 8 bases from J, leaving 9 bases between. The CDR3 loop spans 11 amino acids. The CDR3 region has the DNA TGTGCCAGCGCCGAGGGGGAAAAACTGTTTTTT. Its protein is CASAEGEKLFF.

J is TRBJ1-1 and V is TRBV29-1; D remains ambiguous. Looked up from germline, CDR1 is SQVTM and CDR2 is ANQGSEA. The CDR3 runs to 14 residues. V was clipped by 7 bases and J by 5 bases, with 20 bases between them. The chain's CDR3 is CSASSGVRGTEAFF. CDR3 coding DNA: TGCAGCGCCTCCAGCGGGGTACGCGGGACTGAAGCTTTCTTT.

This clonotype was seen only a few times. CDR3 region: CSVATGVGFEQYF. The CDR3 nucleotides read TGCAGCGTCGCAACAGGGGTAGGGTTCGAGCAGTACTTC. The rearrangement uses TRBV29-1 and TRBJ2-7; TRBD1 agrees at 7 bases. The trim removed 6 bases at V and 6 bases at J, leaving 11 bases unmatched. The CDR3 is 13 amino acids. Per the germline V gene, CDR1 is SQVTM and CDR2 is ANQGSEA.

V gene TRBV29-1 combines with J gene TRBJ2-3, with 8 bases aligning to TRBD1. CDR1 and CDR2 (germline): SQVTM, ANQGSEA. CDR3 size: 12 residues. Trimming took 1 base from V and 14 from J; bases not matched to a gene: 8. The CDR3 loop reads CSVEGLGTGMYF. The CDR3, as DNA: TGCAGCGTTGAAGGCCTTGGGACAGGCATGTATTTT.

This clonotype turned up a few times. This chain joins TRBV20-1 and TRBJ2-7; 9 nucleotides align to TRBD1. The V segment lost 4 bases and the J segment 3 bases; nucleotides outside the gene matches: 4. Germline V gives CDR1 DFQATT, CDR2 SNEGSKA (reference sequence). The CDR3 extends over 13 amino acids. DNA for the CDR3: TGCAGTGCTAATCCGGGACAGGGCTACGAGCAGTACTTC. It translates to CSANPGQGYEQYF.

This chain uses TRBV3-1 with TRBJ2-7; 7 nucleotides match TRBD2. V was clipped by 2 bases and J by 0 bases; unmatched bases: 7. This CDR3 contains 16 residues. CDR1 is LGHDT and CDR2 is YNNKEL in the germline V gene (reference sequence). CDR3 loop: CASSQRASGISYEQYF. CDR3 DNA sequence: TGTGCCAGCAGCCAAAGGGCTAGCGGAATCTCCTACGAGCAGTACTTC.

The genes are TRBV29-1 and TRBJ2-1, with D perhaps matching TRBD1 (6 bases). The CDR3 covers 14 residues. Per the germline V gene, CDR1 is SQVTM and CDR2 is ANQGSEA. V lost 4 bases and J 2 bases, leaving 12 bases between the germline ends. DNA of the CDR3: TGCAGCGTTGTCTCTGGACAGCCCTACAATGAGCAGTTCTTC. Residues: CSVVSGQPYNEQFF.

This clonotype came up a few times. This chain links TRBV9 with TRBJ1-2; 7 bases align to TRBD1. The J segment lost 4 bases and the V segment lost 6 bases, leaving 15 bases of the junction unmatched. The germline V gene has CDR1 SGDLS and CDR2 YYNGEE. This CDR3 contains 16 residues. CDR3 coding DNA: TGTGCCAGCACCCTGGAAGGGACAGCCAATTTCTATGGCTACACCTTC. Residues: CASTLEGTANFYGYTF.

This clonotype has ten or more counts. CDR3 region: CSASPPIDTGELFF. CDR3 bases: TGCAGTGCTAGCCCTCCTATAGATACCGGGGAGCTGTTTTTT. The chain links TRBV20-1 to TRBJ2-2, with unresolved D. Trimming took 3 bases from V and 5 from J, leaving 13 bases between them. Germline-derived CDR1 and CDR2 are DFQATT and SNEGSKA (reference sequence). The CDR3 runs 14 residues.

J is TRBJ2-3 and V is TRBV5-6; 13 bases agree with TRBD2. The CDR3 consists of 16 residues. V dropped 4 bases and J dropped 2; count of bases not matched to a gene: 4. Germline CDR1 and CDR2: SGHDT and YYEEEE. The CDR3 sequence is CASSHTSGGDTDTQYF. The CDR3 nucleotides read TGTGCCAGCAGCCATACTAGCGGGGGGGACACAGATACGCAGTATTTT.